The entry below gives a single T cell receptor (beta chain) sequence along with its context. Its antigen has not been determined. Base qualities are not at hand, and no much larger clone is one base apart. The immunoSEQ Assay, a bias-controlled multiplex PCR, was used to amplify TCRbeta CDR3 regions from genomic DNA. The original methods were these. Within the assay, amplification of reference gene primers was used to estimate how many nucleated cells each sample contained. Sequence reads were collapsed and filtered to measure the absolute abundance of every unique TCRbeta CDR3 rearrangement. For each sample, productive Simpson clonality was calculated as the square root of Simpson's diversity index over productive rearrangements. TCRdb stores this immuneACCESS table with in-frame sequences only. Part of the clones is absent; in the studies checked, under half of the shortfall reflects unresolved V genes, and no reason is known for the rest. V and J calls and clone size are those listed in that table; D and trimming were worked out from the DNA. Within this sample are 380,000 or so clones, with 75% to 90% of them counted one time only. The ten largest clones add up to 7.1% of the sample.

At one collaborating source in Seattle, patients were enrolled during active infection and were followed longitudinally through the course of disease. Each collaborating institution followed its own protocols to collect whole blood in K2EDTA tubes. Collaborator samples were shipped for TCRbeta analysis as frozen whole blood, isolated PBMCs, or DNA extracted from either sample type. The data belong to a study of blood T cell repertoires in COVID-19 (dated by TCRdb to the early 2020s). Broadly, across the study: Samples from collaborators originated in the United States, Italy and Spain and spanned both the acute and convalescent phases of COVID-19. The repertoires were released in a freely available public database intended as a resource for research on the immune response to SARS-CoV-2. Nearly every sample came with metadata listing a de-identified subject ID, COVID-19 status, age in years and sex. Where available, HLA class I and class II types were obtained from metadata supplied by the sample provider rather than from assay-based typing. The material from the prospective study consisted of cDNA or gDNA derived from T cells, B-cell-depleted T cells, or PBMCs. Subjects who had been exposed to COVID-19, were actively infected with it, or had recovered from it provided the deeply sampled blood TCRbeta repertoires that made up the dataset. The samples were drawn from the first 160 participants of the ongoing ImmuneRACE study and from over a thousand subjects provided by 6 global collaborators.

Study-wide conclusions, independent of this receptor: The amount of clinical and demographic metadata varied by source and participant and was provided uncurated.

CDR1 and CDR2, looked up from the germline V gene, are MNHEY and SVGAGI. Compared with germline, V lacks 8 bases and J lacks 6 bases; bases without a gene match: 7. The CDR3, cysteine through phenylalanine, is 13 amino acids long. Solely the CDR3 DNA is kept, with 39 bases framed from the first base. The sequence is built from TRBV6-5 and TRBJ1-1, with 9 middle bases fitting TRBD1. The sequencing sample was made of peripheral blood. The sequence came from a woman in her sixties or seventies with COVID-19, enrolled during active disease. For the CDR3, the sequence is CASQRQGGSEAFF. The sequenced DNA is TGTGCCAGCCAAAGACAGGGGGGCTCTGAAGCTTTCTTT.